The table lists the clone carrying this TCR beta chain with many counts. The entry originates in a study of CD8 T cells in ankylosing spondylitis. TCRdb reprocessed the 5' RACE reads via MiXCR and lists one record per CDR3 protein. The table has a few hundred thousand distinct CDR3 sequences, about 10% seen once. V was shortened by 0 bases and J by 3 bases, with 10 bases between the two germline ends. This CDR3 comprises 15 residues. Germline CDR1 is SGHRS and CDR2 is YFSETQ. This clonotype originated in a male donor with ankylosing spondylitis or in good health (not recorded which). The sample taken for sequencing was blood, either unsorted or a sorted T cell fraction (not recorded which). V usage is TRBV5-1 and J usage is TRBJ2-1; unclear D gene. CDR3 DNA sequence: TGCGCCAGCAGCTTGGCCCTACTAAGCTACAATGAGCAGTTCTTC. This translates into CASSLALLSYNEQFF.